Presented here are 11 T cell receptor beta chains from one specimen sequenced in a study of PD-1 blockade in mismatch repair-deficient tumors. The protocol was immunoSEQ multiplex PCR, while the TCRdb copy is restricted to in-frame clones and leaves out a portion. Of about 100,000 clones in the sample, 82% were seen once. Sequenced here: peripheral blood, sampled roughly 35 weeks after starting pembrolizumab. All receptors come from an adult with mismatch repair-deficient cancer.

This chain connects TRBV4-2 to TRBJ2-1; D not resolved. The ends were cut back, 1 base at V and 10 bases at J, with 5 bases in the middle. The CDR3 extends over 11 amino acids. CDR1 is LGHNA and CDR2 is YNFKEQ in the germline V gene. The chain's CDR3 is CASSQGREQFF. In nucleotides, the CDR3 is TGTGCCAGCAGCCAAGGACGAGAGCAGTTCTTC.

This chain links TRBV27 with TRBJ2-5, with D possibly being TRBD1 (5 bases). This CDR3 has 12 amino acids. Germline V gene lookup returns CDR1 MNHEY and CDR2 SMNVEV (reference sequence). Trimming shortened V by 4 bases and J by 5 bases, and 8 bases separated the two germline ends. The DNA for the CDR3 is TGTGCCAGCAGTTCAGGGTCGGAGACCCAGTACTTC. Amino acid sequence: CASSSGSETQYF.

The chain has TRBV15 and TRBJ2-5; 7 nucleotides agree with TRBD2. The CDR3 totals 15 residues. CDR1 and CDR2 (germline): LNHNV, YYDKDF (reference sequence). V shed 1 base, J shed 4 bases, and the junction held 6 bases outside the gene matches. The CDR3 is CATSRASRGGETQYF. The CDR3 region has the DNA TGTGCCACCAGCAGAGCCTCTCGCGGGGGAGAGACCCAGTACTTC.

V is TRBV6-6 and J is TRBJ2-5; 8 nucleotides match TRBD2. In germline, CDR1 is MNHNY, CDR2 SVGAGI (reference sequence). This CDR3 contains 15 residues. V lost 7 bases, J lost 3 bases, and 10 bases stayed unmatched. The CDR3 loop reads CASNDPGGRKETQYF. The DNA of the CDR3 is TGTGCCAGCAACGATCCGGGAGGGAGAAAAGAGACCCAGTACTTC.

V is TRBV18 and J is TRBJ2-1, with TRBD2 matching over 13 bases. Trimming removed 3 bases from V and 7 bases from J; junction bases left unmatched: 6. The CDR3 runs 16 residues. The V gene's germline CDR1 is KGHSH and CDR2 LQKENI. CDR3 bases: TGTGCCAGCTCACCTCCCGGGACTAGCGGGACAAATGAGCAGTTCTTC. Residues: CASSPPGTSGTNEQFF.

V is TRBV6-6 and J is TRBJ1-1; no definite D call. V lost 0 bases to trimming and J lost 1 base, with 6 bases between them. Germline V gene sequence: CDR1 MNHNY, CDR2 SVGAGI (reference sequence). The CDR3 is 14 residues long. The CDR3 here is CASSYSNRNTEAFF. The CDR3 DNA sequence: TGTGCCAGCAGTTACTCAAACAGGAACACTGAAGCTTTCTTT.

The rearrangement links TRBV19 to TRBJ2-5; D is perhaps TRBD2 (6 bases). V was shortened by 7 bases and J by 1 base, with 13 bases between the two germline ends. The CDR3 runs to 14 residues. Germline V gives CDR1 LNHDA, CDR2 SQIVND (reference sequence). The CDR3 sequence is CASKLGAGQETQYF. In nucleotides, the CDR3 is TGTGCCAGTAAATTGGGAGCGGGCCAAGAGACCCAGTACTTC.

The chain uses TRBV29-1 and TRBJ2-7, with TRBD2 matching over 8 bases. Trimming removed 3 bases from V and 2 bases from J; junction bases left unmatched: 3. Germline assignment: CDR1 SQVTM and CDR2 ANQGSEA. There are 13 residues in the CDR3. The DNA of the CDR3 is TGCAGCGTTGAGCGGGAGGATACCTACGAGCAGTACTTC. Translation: CSVEREDTYEQYF.

The V gene is TRBV20-1, the J gene TRBJ1-2, with D unclear. V was clipped by 6 bases and J by 4 bases, with 9 bases between them. CDR1 is DFQATT and CDR2 is SNEGSKA in the germline V gene (reference sequence). The CDR3 length is 11 residues. The DNA of the CDR3 is TGCAGTGCCCTGGATGGCTATGGCTACACCTTC. Residues: CSALDGYGYTF.

This clone is a singleton in its sample. V usage is TRBV29-1 and J usage is TRBJ2-3; 9 bases are a match to TRBD1. Trimming at V came to 6 bases and at J to 6 bases, leaving 7 bases not matched to a gene. In germline, CDR1 is SQVTM, CDR2 ANQGSEA. The CDR3 runs to 13 residues. CDR3 amino acids: CSVDRGVRDTQYF. The CDR3 DNA sequence: TGCAGCGTGGACAGGGGTGTGCGTGATACGCAGTATTTT.

This clone turned up a few times. V is TRBV9 and J is TRBJ2-1; no definite D call. The V and J ends lost 6 bases and 8 bases respectively, with 0 bases between them. Germline V lookup: CDR1 SGDLS, CDR2 YYNGEE. The length of the CDR3 is 8 residues. CDR3 nucleotides: TGTGCCAGCAATGAGCAGTTCTTC. It encodes CASNEQFF.